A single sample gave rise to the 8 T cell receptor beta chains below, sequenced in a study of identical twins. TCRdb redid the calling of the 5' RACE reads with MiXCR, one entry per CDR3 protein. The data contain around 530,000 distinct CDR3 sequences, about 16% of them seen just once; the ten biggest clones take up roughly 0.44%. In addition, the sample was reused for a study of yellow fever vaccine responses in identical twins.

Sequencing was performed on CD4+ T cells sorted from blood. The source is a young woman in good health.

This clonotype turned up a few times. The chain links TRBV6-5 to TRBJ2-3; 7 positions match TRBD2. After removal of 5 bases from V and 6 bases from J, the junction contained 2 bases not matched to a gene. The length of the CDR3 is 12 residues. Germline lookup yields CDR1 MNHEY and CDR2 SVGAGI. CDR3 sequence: CASSNSGDTQYF. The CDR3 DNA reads TGTGCCAGCAGTAATAGCGGGGATACGCAGTATTTT.

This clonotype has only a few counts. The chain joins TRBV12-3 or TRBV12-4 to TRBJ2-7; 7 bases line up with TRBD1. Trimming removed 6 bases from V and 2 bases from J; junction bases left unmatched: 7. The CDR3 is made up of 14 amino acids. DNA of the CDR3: TGTGCCAGCAGCCCGGCGCAGGGGGCCTACGAGCAGTACTTC. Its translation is CASSPAQGAYEQYF.

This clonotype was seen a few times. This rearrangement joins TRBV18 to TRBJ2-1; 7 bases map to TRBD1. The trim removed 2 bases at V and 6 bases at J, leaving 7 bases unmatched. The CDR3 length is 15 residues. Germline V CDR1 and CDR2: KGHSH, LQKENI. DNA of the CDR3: TGTGCCAGCTCACCAGCGACAGGGATCTCCAATGAGCAGTTCTTC. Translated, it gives CASSPATGISNEQFF.

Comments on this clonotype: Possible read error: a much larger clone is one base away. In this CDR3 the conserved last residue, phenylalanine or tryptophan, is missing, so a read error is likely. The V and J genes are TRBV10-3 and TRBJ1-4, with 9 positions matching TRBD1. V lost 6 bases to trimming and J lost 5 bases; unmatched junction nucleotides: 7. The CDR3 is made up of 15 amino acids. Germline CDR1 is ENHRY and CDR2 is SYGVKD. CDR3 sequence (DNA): TGTGCCATCAGCGCGGGGGACAGGGCAAATGAAAAACTGTTTTTA. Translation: CAISAGDRANEKLFL.

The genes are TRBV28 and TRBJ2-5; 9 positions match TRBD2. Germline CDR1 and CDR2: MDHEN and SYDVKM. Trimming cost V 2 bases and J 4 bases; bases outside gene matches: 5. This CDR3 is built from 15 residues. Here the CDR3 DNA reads TGTGCCAGCAGTTTAAGTAGCGGGGGTAGAGAGACCCAGTACTTC. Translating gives CASSLSSGGRETQYF. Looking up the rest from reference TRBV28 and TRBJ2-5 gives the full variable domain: DVKVTQSSRYLVKRTGEKVFLECVQDMDHENMFWYRQDPGLGLRLIYFSYDVKMKEKGDIPEGYSVSREKKERFSLILESASTNQTSMYLCASSLSSGGRETQYFGPGTRLLVL.

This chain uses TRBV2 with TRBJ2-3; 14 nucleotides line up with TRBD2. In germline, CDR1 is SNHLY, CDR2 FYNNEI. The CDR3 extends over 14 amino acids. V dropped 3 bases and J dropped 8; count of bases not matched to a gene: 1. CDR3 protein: CASSETSGRGTQYF. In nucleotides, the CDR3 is TGTGCCAGCAGTGAGACTAGCGGGAGGGGTACGCAGTATTTT.

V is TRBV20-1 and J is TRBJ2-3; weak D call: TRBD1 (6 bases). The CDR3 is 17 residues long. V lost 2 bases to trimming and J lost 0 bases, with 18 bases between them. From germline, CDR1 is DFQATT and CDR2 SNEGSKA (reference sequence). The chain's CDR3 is CSARSLDRMSSTDTQYF. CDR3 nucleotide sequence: TGCAGTGCTAGATCCCTCGACAGGATGTCTAGCACAGATACGCAGTATTTT.

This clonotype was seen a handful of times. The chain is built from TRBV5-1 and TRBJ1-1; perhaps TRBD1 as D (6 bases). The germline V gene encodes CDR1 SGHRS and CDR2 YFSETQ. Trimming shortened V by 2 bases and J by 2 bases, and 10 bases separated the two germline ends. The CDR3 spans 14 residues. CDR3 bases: TGCGCCAGCAGCTTCGGGACAAAAAACACTGAAGCTTTCTTT. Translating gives CASSFGTKNTEAFF.